The subject of this entry is one T cell receptor beta chain. The antigen is not known. The repertoire was sequenced with immunoSEQ multiplex PCR; TCRdb's copy has only in-frame clones and lacks some. Of some 100,000 clones detected, 90% to 95% appear once; the ten largest clones hold around 0.15%. The entry originates in a study of siplizumab effects on memory and regulatory T cells. Study-wide results and limits: Controls had around 26% Treg-derived mappable alloreactive CD4+ clones on average, versus approximately 69% with siplizumab. Only a minority of proliferating CD4+ or CD8+ clones had an assignable naive or memory phenotype, with roughly 75-95% lacking one.

The CDR3 is 13 residues long. The germline V gene has CDR1 MNHEY and CDR2 SVGAGI. The V end was cut by 6 bases, the J end by 7 bases, with 15 bases between. The chain employs TRBV6-5 and TRBJ1-1; possible D gene TRBD1, 6 bases. The receptor's source is a human donor in good health. Sequencing was done on a sample of non-Treg CD4+ T cells sorted from blood. The CDR3: CASRPAGEIEAFF. The CDR3 nucleotides are TGTGCCAGCAGACCGGCAGGGGAAATTGAAGCTTTCTTT.